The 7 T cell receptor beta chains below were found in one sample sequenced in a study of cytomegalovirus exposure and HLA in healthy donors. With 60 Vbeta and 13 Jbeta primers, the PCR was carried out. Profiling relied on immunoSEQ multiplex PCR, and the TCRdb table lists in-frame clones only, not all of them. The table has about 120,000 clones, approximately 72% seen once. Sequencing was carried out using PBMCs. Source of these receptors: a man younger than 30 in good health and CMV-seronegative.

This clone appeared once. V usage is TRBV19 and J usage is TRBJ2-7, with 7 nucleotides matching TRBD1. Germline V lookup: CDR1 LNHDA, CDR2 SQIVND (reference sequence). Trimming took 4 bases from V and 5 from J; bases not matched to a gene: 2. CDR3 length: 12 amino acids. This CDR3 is CASSRQGDEQYF. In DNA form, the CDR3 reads TGTGCCAGTAGTAGACAGGGCGACGAGCAGTACTTC.

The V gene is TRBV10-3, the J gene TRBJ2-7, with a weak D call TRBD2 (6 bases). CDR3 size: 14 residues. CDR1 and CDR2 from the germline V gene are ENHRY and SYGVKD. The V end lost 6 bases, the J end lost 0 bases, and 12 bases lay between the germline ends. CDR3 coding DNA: TGTGCCATCAGCCGGGACTCTTCCTCCTACGAGCAGTACTTC. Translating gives CAISRDSSSYEQYF.

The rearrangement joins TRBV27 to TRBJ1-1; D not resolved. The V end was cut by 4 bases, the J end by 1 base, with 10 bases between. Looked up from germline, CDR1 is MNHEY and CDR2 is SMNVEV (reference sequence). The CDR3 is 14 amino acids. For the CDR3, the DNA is TGTGCCAGCAGTTACCTCTCAGGGAACACTGAAGCTTTCTTT. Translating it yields CASSYLSGNTEAFF.

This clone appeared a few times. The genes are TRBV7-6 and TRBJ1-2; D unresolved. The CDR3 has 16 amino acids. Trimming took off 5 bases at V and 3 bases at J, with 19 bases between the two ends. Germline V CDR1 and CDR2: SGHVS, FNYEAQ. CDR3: CASSQKLLGRYYGYTF. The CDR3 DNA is TGTGCCAGCAGCCAGAAACTCCTAGGTAGATACTATGGCTACACCTTC.

The CDR3, as DNA: TGCAGCGTCCAAACCGAGATCCCTGGTGGCTACACCTTC. Protein: CSVQTEIPGGYTF. This chain joins TRBV29-1 and TRBJ1-2; unclear D gene. The germline V gene encodes CDR1 SQVTM and CDR2 ANQGSEA. The V end lost 6 bases, the J end lost 7 bases, and 18 bases lay between the germline ends. The CDR3 totals 13 residues.

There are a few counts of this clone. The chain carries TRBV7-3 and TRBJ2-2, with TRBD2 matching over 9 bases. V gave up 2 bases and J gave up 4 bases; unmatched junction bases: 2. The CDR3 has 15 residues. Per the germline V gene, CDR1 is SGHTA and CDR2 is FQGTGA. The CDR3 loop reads CASSLGGGATGELFF. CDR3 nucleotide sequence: TGTGCCAGCAGCTTAGGCGGGGGGGCCACCGGGGAGCTGTTTTTT. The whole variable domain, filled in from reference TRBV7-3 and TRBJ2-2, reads GAGVSQTPSNKVTEKGKYVELRCDPISGHTALYWYRQSLGQGPEFLIYFQGTGAADDSGLPNDRFFAVRPEGSVSTLKIQRTERGDSAVYLCASSLGGGATGELFFGEGSRLTVL.

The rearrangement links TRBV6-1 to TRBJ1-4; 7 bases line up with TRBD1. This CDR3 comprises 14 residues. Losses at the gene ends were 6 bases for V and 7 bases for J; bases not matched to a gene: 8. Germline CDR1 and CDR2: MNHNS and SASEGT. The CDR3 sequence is CASREQGRGEKLFF. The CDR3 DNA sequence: TGTGCCAGCAGGGAACAGGGGAGAGGTGAAAAACTGTTTTTT.